This T cell receptor (beta chain) was sequenced in a study of technical replicates of blood from a handful of donors. The V and J ends lost 2 bases and 5 bases respectively, with 10 bases between them. CDR1 is SGHDT and CDR2 is YYEEEE in the germline V gene. The CDR3 has 13 amino acids. Assay used: immunoSEQ multiplex PCR; TCRdb lists only in-frame clones, some missing. The data contain about 83,000 clones, around 94% of them singletons. The source of this sequence is a human donor in good health. The chain employs TRBV5-6 and TRBJ2-5; maybe TRBD2 (6 bases). Sample: T cells isolated from PBMCs. The CDR3 DNA follows: TGTGCCAGCAGCTTCGGGGAGGAGGAGACCCAGTACTTC. This codes for CASSFGEEETQYF.